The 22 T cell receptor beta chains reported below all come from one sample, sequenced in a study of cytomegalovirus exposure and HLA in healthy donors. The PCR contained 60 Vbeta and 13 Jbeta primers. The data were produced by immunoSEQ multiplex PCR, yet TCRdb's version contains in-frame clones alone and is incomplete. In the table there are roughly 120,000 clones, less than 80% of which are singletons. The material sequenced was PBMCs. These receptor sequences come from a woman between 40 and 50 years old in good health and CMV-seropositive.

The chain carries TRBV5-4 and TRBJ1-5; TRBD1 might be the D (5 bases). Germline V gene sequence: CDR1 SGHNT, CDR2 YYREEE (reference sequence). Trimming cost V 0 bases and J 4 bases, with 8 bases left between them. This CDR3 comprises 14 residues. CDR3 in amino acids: CASSLAGLNQPQHF. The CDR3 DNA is TGTGCCAGCAGCTTGGCAGGGTTGAATCAGCCCCAGCATTTT.

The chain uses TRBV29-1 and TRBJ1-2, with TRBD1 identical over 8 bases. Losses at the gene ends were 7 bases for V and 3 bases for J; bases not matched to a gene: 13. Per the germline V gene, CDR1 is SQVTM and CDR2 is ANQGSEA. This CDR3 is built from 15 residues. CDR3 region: CSALIRGPVYYGYTF. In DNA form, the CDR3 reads TGCAGCGCCCTGATCAGGGGGCCGGTGTACTATGGCTACACCTTC.

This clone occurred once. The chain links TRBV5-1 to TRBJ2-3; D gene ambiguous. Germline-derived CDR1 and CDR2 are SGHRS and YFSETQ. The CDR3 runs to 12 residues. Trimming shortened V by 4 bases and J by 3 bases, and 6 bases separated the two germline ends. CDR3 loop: CASSITTDTQYF. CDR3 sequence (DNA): TGCGCCAGCAGCATCACAACAGATACGCAGTATTTT.

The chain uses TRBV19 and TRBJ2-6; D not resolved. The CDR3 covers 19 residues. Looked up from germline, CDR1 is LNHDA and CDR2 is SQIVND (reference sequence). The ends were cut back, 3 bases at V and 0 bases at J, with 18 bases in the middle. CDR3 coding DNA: TGTGCCAGTAGTATTCGCCTTTCGACAAGAAGCTCTGGGGCCAACGTCCTGACTTTC. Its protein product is CASSIRLSTRSSGANVLTF.

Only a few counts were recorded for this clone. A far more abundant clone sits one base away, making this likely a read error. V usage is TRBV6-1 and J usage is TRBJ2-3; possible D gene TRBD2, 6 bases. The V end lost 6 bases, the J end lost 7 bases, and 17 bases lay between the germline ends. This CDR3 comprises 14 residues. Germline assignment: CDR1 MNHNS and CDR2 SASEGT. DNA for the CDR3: TGTGCCAGCAGCCATAAGGGGAGGTCGCATACGCAGTATTTT. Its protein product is CASSHKGRSHTQYF.

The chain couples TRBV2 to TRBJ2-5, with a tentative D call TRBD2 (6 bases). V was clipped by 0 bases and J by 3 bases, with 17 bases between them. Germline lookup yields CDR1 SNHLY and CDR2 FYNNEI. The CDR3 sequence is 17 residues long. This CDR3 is CASSEAPWVAEEETQYF. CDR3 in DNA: TGTGCCAGCAGTGAAGCACCGTGGGTAGCGGAAGAAGAGACCCAGTACTTC.

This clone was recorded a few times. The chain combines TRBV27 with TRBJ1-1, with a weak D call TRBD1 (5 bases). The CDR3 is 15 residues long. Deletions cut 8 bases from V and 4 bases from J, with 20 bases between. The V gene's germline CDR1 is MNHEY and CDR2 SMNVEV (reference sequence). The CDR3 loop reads CASCHLQGSGTEAFF. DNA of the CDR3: TGTGCCAGCTGTCACCTTCAGGGTTCCGGCACTGAAGCTTTCTTT.

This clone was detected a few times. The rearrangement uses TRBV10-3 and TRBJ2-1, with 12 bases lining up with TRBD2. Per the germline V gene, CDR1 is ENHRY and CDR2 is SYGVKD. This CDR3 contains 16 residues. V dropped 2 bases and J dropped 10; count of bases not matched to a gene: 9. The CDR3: CAISEQRLAGAGEQFF. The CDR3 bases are TGTGCCATCAGTGAGCAGCGACTAGCGGGAGCAGGCGAGCAGTTCTTC.

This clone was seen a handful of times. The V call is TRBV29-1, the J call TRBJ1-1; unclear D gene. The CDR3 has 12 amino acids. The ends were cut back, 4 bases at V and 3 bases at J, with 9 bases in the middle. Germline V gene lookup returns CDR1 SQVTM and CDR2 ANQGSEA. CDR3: CSVGGEDTEAFF. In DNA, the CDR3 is TGCAGCGTTGGGGGAGAGGACACTGAAGCTTTCTTT.

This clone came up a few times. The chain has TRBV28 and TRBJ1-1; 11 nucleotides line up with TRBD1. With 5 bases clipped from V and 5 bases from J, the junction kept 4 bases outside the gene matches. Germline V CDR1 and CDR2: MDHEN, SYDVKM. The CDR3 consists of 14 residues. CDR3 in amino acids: CASSGQGAWTEAFF. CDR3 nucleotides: TGTGCCAGCAGTGGACAGGGGGCATGGACTGAAGCTTTCTTT.

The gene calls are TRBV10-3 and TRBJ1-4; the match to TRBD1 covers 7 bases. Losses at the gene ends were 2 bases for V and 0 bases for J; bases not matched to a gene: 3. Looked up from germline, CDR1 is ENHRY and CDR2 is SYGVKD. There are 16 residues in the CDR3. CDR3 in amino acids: CAISERGQPTNEKLFF. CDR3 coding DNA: TGTGCCATCAGTGAGAGGGGGCAGCCAACTAATGAAAAACTGTTTTTT.

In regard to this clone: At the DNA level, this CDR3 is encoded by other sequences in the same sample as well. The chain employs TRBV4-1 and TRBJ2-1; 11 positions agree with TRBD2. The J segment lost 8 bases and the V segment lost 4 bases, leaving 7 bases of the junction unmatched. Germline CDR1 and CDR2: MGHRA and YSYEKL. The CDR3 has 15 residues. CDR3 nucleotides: TGCGCCAGCAGCCCCCTAGCGGGAGGTACGTATGAGCAGTTCTTC. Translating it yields CASSPLAGGTYEQFF.

CDR3 nucleotides: TGCGCCAGCAGCTTGGGGACTAGCGGGAGGGGGCAGTTCTTC. Its translation is CASSLGTSGRGQFF. The rearrangement links TRBV5-1 to TRBJ2-1; 15 bases are a match to TRBD2. The junction had 1 base not matched to a gene; V was cut back by 0 bases and J by 12 bases. The CDR3 runs 14 residues. Per germline, CDR1 SGHRS and CDR2 YFSETQ.

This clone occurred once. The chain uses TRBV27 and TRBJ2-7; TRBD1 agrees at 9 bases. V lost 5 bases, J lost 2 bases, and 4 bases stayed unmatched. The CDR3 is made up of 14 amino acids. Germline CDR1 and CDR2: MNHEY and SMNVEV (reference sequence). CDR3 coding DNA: TGTGCCAGCAGTCTCCGGGACAGGGCCTACGAGCAGTACTTC. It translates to CASSLRDRAYEQYF.

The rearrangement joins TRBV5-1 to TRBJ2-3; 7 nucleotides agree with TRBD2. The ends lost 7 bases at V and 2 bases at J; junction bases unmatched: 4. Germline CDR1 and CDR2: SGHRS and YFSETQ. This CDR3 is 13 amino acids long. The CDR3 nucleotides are TGCGCCAGCGGGACTACGACCACAGATACGCAGTATTTT. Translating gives CASGTTTTDTQYF.

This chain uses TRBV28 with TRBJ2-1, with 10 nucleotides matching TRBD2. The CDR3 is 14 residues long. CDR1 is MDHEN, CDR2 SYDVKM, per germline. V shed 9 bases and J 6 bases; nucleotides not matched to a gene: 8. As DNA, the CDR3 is TGTGCCAGTGGGGGGACTAGCGAAATCAATGAGCAGTTCTTC. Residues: CASGGTSEINEQFF. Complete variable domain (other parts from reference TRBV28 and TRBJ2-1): DVKVTQSSRYLVKRTGEKVFLECVQDMDHENMFWYRQDPGLGLRLIYFSYDVKMKEKGDIPEGYSVSREKKERFSLILESASTNQTSMYLCASGGTSEINEQFFGPGTRLTVL.

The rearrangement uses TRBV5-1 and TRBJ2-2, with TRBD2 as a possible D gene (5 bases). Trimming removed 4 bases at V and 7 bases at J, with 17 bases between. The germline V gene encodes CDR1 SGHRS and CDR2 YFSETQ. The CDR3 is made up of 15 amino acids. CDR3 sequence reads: CASSPERLWGGELFF. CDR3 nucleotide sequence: TGCGCCAGCAGCCCCGAGCGGTTATGGGGCGGGGAGCTGTTTTTT.

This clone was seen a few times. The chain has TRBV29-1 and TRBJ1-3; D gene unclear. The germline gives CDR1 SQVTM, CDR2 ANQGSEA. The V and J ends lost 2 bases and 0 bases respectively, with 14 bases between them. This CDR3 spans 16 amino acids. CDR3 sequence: CSVEKFLGHSGNTIYF. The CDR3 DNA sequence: TGCAGCGTTGAAAAGTTTTTGGGCCACTCTGGAAACACCATATATTTT. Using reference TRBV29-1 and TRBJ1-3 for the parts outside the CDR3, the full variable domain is SAVISQKPSRDICQRGTSLTIQCQVDSQVTMMFWYRQQPGQSLTLIATANQGSEATYESGFVIDKFPISRPNLTFSTLTVSNMSPEDSSIYLCSVEKFLGHSGNTIYFGEGSWLTVV.

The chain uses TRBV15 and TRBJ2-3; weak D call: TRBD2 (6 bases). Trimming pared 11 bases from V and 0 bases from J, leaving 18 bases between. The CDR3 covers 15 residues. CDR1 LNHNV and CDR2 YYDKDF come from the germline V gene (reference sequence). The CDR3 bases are TGTGCCGCCGCGATAGCGGATCATAGCACAGATACGCAGTATTTT. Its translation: CAAAIADHSTDTQYF.

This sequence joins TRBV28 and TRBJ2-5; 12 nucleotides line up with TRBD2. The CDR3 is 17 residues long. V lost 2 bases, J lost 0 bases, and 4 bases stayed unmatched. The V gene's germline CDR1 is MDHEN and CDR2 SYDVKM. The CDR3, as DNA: TGTGCCAGCAGTTTAATTAGGACTAGCGGGGACCAAGAGACCCAGTACTTC. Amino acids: CASSLIRTSGDQETQYF.

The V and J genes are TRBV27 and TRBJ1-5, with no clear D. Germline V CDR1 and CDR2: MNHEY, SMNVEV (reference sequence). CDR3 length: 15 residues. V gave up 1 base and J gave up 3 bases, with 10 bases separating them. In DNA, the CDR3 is TGTGCCAGCAGTTTATGGGCCGGGGTCAATCAGCCCCAGCATTTT. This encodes CASSLWAGVNQPQHF.

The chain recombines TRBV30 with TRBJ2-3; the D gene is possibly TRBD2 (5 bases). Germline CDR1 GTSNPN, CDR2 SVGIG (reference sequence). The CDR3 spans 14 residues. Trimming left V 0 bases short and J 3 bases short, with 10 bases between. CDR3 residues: CAWSVNGGTDTQYF. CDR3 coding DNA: TGTGCCTGGAGTGTAAATGGCGGGACAGATACGCAGTATTTT.